The rows below give T cell receptor beta chains drawn from one sample of a study of blood T cell repertoires in COVID-19. Sequencing was performed with immunoSEQ multiplex PCR; in TCRdb, only in-frame clones are kept and a portion is missing. The repertoire consists of approximately 230,000 clones, with 70% to 90% occurring once and the leading ten covering about 5.9%. Sequencing input: peripheral blood. The receptors derive from a woman between 25 and 40 years old with COVID-19, enrolled during active disease. Each CDR3 is given with its conserved first and last residue.

cdr3_length j_call v_call cdr3_aa
17 TRBJ2-1 TRBV6-6 CASSPGTSGRVGNEQFF
15 TRBJ2-1 TRBV6-5 CASSEGRPSYNEQFF
16 TRBJ2-2 TRBV27 CASSLRGGPYTGELFF
16 TRBJ2-1 TRBV1 CTSSQESSGHNNEQFF
14 TRBJ2-1 TRBV5-1 CASSKGSSYNEQFF
17 TRBJ2-1 TRBV24-1 CATSDLETGSRNNEQFF
16 TRBJ1-4 TRBV5-1 CASSLENRGTNEKLFF
15 TRBJ1-5 TRBV7-2 CASSLHRERNQPQHF
14 TRBJ2-2 TRBV7-2 CASSLAWRTGELFF
14 TRBJ1-6 TRBV5-6 CASSQGQGYSPLHF
20 TRBJ2-1 TRBV5-1 CASSFLVGLAGAVTYNEQFF
15 TRBJ1-2 TRBV7-9 CASSFQDGGEGGYTF
15 TRBJ2-1 TRBV9 CASSGEGGVYNEQFF
15 TRBJ2-1 TRBV7-2 CASRPAGGAYNEQFF
15 TRBJ2-1 TRBV18 CASSSAGGQTNEQFF
13 TRBJ2-1 TRBV9 CASSPVGNNEQFF
15 TRBJ1-5 TRBV19 CASRRDSNFNQPQHF
17 TRBJ1-2 TRBV7-8 CASSSRDRGRSFYGYTF
19 TRBJ1-5 TRBV4-3 CASSQDPRRGGAGNQPQHF
15 TRBJ2-1 TRBV11-3 CASSTMRSPYNEQFF
14 TRBJ1-4 TRBV10-1 CASSESSLNEKLFF
15 TRBJ1-4 TRBV2 CASRKGTASNEKLFF
16 TRBJ2-7 TRBV28 CASSSGTSGINYEQYF
15 TRBJ2-5 TRBV7-8 CASSLAGVAGETQYF
14 TRBJ1-4 TRBV28 CASSWGGFGEKLFF
14 TRBJ1-4 TRBV11-3 CASSLGRTARELFF
13 TRBJ2-2 TRBV24-1 CATSKPNTGELFF
15 TRBJ2-1 TRBV20-1 CSASIAGDNYNEQFF
16 TRBJ2-1 TRBV6-5 CASSYSHRAGYNEQFF
15 TRBJ1-1 TRBV19 CASSIQGRGGTEAFF
13 TRBJ1-5 TRBV18 CASSPQPRQPQHF
15 TRBJ2-1 TRBV5-1 CASSPQESSYNEQFF
16 TRBJ2-5 TRBV12-2 CASRFPRTGGVETQYF
17 TRBJ2-3 TRBV3-1/TRBV3-2 CASSQERGTTSTDTQYF
15 TRBJ2-3 TRBV5-1 CASSPADRGSDTQYF
12 TRBJ1-1 TRBV19 CASSRGLAEAFF
15 TRBJ1-2 TRBV9 CASSAERGADYGYTF
14 TRBJ2-3 TRBV28 CASSVAGGSDTQYF
13 TRBJ2-5 TRBV7-2 CASSFPPQETQYF
13 TRBJ1-1 TRBV9 CASSPVGGSEAFF
21 TRBJ2-2 TRBV14 CASSQATNGQIPPSNTGELFF
20 TRBJ2-3 TRBV29-1 CSVDSPRRTSGSRSTDTQYF
17 TRBJ1-6 TRBV30 CAWSGGDRSSYNSPLHF
19 TRBJ2-1 TRBV5-6 CASSPLILTSGGHMSEQFF
16 TRBJ2-3 TRBV11-3 CASSSLLAGGLHTQYF
14 TRBJ2-7 TRBV2 CASRRTLGSYEQYF
14 TRBJ2-5 TRBV6-1 CASRTTSGGETQYF
13 TRBJ1-4 TRBV11-3 CASSRGVNEKLFF
15 TRBJ2-5 TRBV4-2 CASSQGLAGLETQYF
12 TRBJ1-2 TRBV6-6 CASSIQGRGYTF
16 TRBJ1-3 TRBV11-2 CASSFHGQAIGNTIYF
13 TRBJ2-7 TRBV18 CASSRTEAREQYF
16 TRBJ2-3 TRBV5-1 CASSLAGGTPTDTQYF
15 TRBJ2-5 TRBV30 CAWSFAGASEETQYF
15 TRBJ2-1 TRBV10-1 CASSDGGGPYNEQFF
16 TRBJ2-2 TRBV3-1/TRBV3-2 CASRLTSGYCPGELFF
14 TRBJ2-1 TRBV27 CASSNGQRHDEQFF
13 TRBJ1-3 TRBV29-1 CSVLLTGWNTIYF
11 TRBJ2-3 TRBV6-5 CASSYRGQVHF
13 TRBJ1-5 TRBV27 CASSWSVNQPQHF